This T cell receptor beta chain was identified during a study of identical twins. This clonotype was seen only a few times. The antigen is undetermined. MiXCR, applied by TCRdb to the 5' RACE reads, yields one record per CDR3 protein. The sample includes 240,000 or so distinct CDR3 sequences, about 7% of them seen just once. Whole-study results and caveats: Abundant beta clonotypes from cord blood bore fewer insertions; memory repertoires lacked this pattern.

These data also formed part of another study, on yellow fever vaccine responses in identical twins. That source adds: Twins reportedly showed a vaccine T cell response that seemed partly convergent and partly personalized.

This TCR was sampled from a woman aged 18-29 years in good health. Sequenced sample: memory (CD45RO+) T cells sorted from blood.

The DNA for the CDR3 is TGCAGTGCCGGGATGTCGGATTCACCCCTCCACTTT. It is translated as CSAGMSDSPLHF. J is TRBJ1-6 and V is TRBV20-1; D ambiguous. V gave up 6 bases and J gave up 8 bases, with 11 bases separating them. This CDR3 comprises 12 residues. Germline CDR1 reads DFQATT; CDR2 reads SNEGSKA (reference sequence).